This T cell receptor beta chain was profiled in a study of blood T cell repertoires in COVID-19. Study context: PBMCs, B-cell-depleted T cells, or T cells provided the cDNA or gDNA that made up the material.

Only in-frame clones appear in the TCRdb table, and some are missing; sequencing was by immunoSEQ multiplex PCR. The table lists about 210,000 clones, 84% of them singletons. Germline V gene sequence: CDR1 SGHAT, CDR2 FQNNGV. Trimming stripped 3 bases from V and 6 bases from J, with 15 bases between. This CDR3 spans 14 amino acids. Sequencing input: peripheral blood. This sequence was found in a man in his fifties with active or convalescent COVID-19. The chain links TRBV11-2 to TRBJ2-7, with a weak D call TRBD1 (5 bases). The CDR3 DNA sequence: TGTGCCAGCAGCTTGGGGCCCATAGATACCGAGCAGTACTTC. Translating gives CASSLGPIDTEQYF.